Sequencing of this T cell receptor beta chain was carried out in a study of post-analysis software for immune sequencing data. Study-wide points: The five TRBV segments detected at higher frequency in patients than in controls included TRBV5-6, TRBV5-1 and TRBV20-1.

V lost 0 bases and J lost 4, with 18 bases in between. CDR3 length: 17 amino acids. Germline assignment: CDR1 MGHRA and CDR2 YSYEKL. The TCR beta cDNA libraries contained unique molecular identifiers. TCRdb itself ran the PCR reads through MiXCR, one entry per CDR3 protein. The sample lists roughly 670,000 distinct CDR3 sequences, more than 50% occurring once. Concerning this clonotype: Its target is not known.

Material: blood. The V and J genes are TRBV4-1 and TRBJ1-2; D uncertain. The sequence derives from a girl aged 2-9 years with multiple sclerosis. CDR3 coding DNA: TGCGCCAGCAGCCAAGACCGAACCGCTACGGCGACCTATGGCTACACCTTC. Its translation: CASSQDRTATATYGYTF.